This T cell receptor beta chain was found in a study of T cell responses to AZD1222 COVID-19 vaccine. Germline values: CDR1 SEHNR, CDR2 FQNEAQ (reference sequence). The CDR3 runs 15 residues. V was trimmed by 5 bases and J by 4 bases, leaving 15 bases between them. About this clone itself: What it recognizes is unknown.

Study-level results: Most donors were white British, females outnumbered males, and clonal diversity was possibly underestimated. A rise in Spike-specific TCR breadth and depth followed two AZD1222 doses. Regions 160-218 and 743-854 dominated among vaccine-associated CD4 TCRs spanning spike.

Data came from immunoSEQ multiplex PCR; TCRdb stores just in-frame clones and leaves some out. The data hold under 200,000 clones, with over 80% observed a single time. This specimen consisted of peripheral blood, obtained on day 0 of MenACWY control vaccination. The sequence was collected from an adult in good health. The chain couples TRBV7-9 to TRBJ1-3; D is unresolved. In DNA form, the CDR3 reads TGTGCCAGCAGCCCTGATTCGTCGGGAGGAAACACCATATATTTT. This gives the protein CASSPDSSGGNTIYF.